This TCR beta chain was sequenced during a study of shared clonotypes between healthy human individuals. Findings and caveats of the study: Though the depth was large, rarefaction showed that sorted-subset sequencing was incomplete.

Among the donors, all were Caucasian adults who lived in Nashville, Tennessee. Method: immunoSEQ multiplex PCR; TCRdb's copy keeps in-frame clones and lacks some. The data show 2 million to 3 million clones, approximately 90% seen once. This CDR3 has 13 residues. Germline assignment: CDR1 SGHTA and CDR2 FQGNSA. To note about this clone: Its antigen remains unknown. The junction and the germline gene differ at one end; a read error may be behind it.

The V call is TRBV7-2, the J call TRBJ2-7; TRBD2 might be the D (5 bases). The source material was naive CD4+ T cells sorted from blood. Subset: CD45RA+ positively selected. The sequence was collected from a man between 18 and 29 years old in good health. The CDR3 DNA follows: TGTGCCAGCAGCCTAGCATTCTCCTACGAGCAGTACTTC. Its translation is CASSLAFSYEQYF.